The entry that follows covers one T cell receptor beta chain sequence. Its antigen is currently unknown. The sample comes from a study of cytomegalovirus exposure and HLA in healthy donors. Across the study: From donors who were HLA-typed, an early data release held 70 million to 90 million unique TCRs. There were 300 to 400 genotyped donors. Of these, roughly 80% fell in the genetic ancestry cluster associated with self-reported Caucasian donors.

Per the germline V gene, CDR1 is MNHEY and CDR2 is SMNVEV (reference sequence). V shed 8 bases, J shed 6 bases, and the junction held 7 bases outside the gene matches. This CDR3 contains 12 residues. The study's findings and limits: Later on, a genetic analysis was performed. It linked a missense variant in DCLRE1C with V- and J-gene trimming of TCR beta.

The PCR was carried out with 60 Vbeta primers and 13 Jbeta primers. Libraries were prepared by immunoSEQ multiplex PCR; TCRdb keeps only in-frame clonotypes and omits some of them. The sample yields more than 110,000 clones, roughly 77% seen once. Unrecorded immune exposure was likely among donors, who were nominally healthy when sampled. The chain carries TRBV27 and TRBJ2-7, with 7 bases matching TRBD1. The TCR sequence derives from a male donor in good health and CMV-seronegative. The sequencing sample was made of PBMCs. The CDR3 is CASHRGSGEQYF. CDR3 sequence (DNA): TGTGCCAGCCACAGGGGATCCGGCGAGCAGTACTTC.